Listed below are T cell receptor beta chains from one sample, sequenced in a study of naive and memory T cell subsets. Using its own MiXCR run on the UMI-ligation and nested PCR reads, TCRdb lists one record per CDR3 protein. The sample records roughly 140,000 distinct CDR3 sequences, about 17% being singletons. Sequenced sample: naive CD4+ T cells from blood. These receptors all come from a human donor in good health. Both conserved end residues are part of each CDR3. D genes are given only for firm matches. Expanded clones are given a class, and other clones once, few, many or no size at all.

V gene,J gene,clone size,D gene,CDR3 protein,CDR3 DNA
TRBV24-1,TRBJ2-1,-,-,CATSDLQATGDYNEQFF,TGTGCCACCAGTGATTTGCAGGCAACGGGAGACTACAATGAGCAGTTCTTC
TRBV11-2,TRBJ2-3,-,TRBD2,CASSPGVLAGPTDTQYF,TGTGCCAGCTCACCCGGGGTCCTAGCGGGACCCACAGATACGCAGTATTTT
TRBV20-1,TRBJ1-2,-,TRBD1,CSARIPGGGYTF,TGCAGTGCGCGGATCCCAGGGGGTGGCTACACCTTC
TRBV5-1,TRBJ2-5,few,TRBD1,CASSSGQPQETQYF,TGCGCCAGCAGCTCGGGACAGCCCCAAGAGACCCAGTACTTC
TRBV20-1,TRBJ2-5,-,TRBD1,CSARAGGTETQYF,TGCAGTGCTAGAGCAGGGGGTACAGAGACCCAGTACTTC
TRBV6-2/TRBV6-3,TRBJ2-1,-,-,CASSRAYNEQFF,TGTGCCAGCTCGAGAGCTTACAATGAGCAGTTCTTC
TRBV12-3/TRBV12-4,TRBJ1-2,few,TRBD1,CASSPRTGGTNYGYTF,TGTGCCAGCAGTCCCCGGACAGGGGGCACTAACTATGGCTACACCTTC
TRBV20-1,TRBJ2-7,-,TRBD1,CSARSGQVPYEQYF,TGCAGTGCTAGGTCGGGACAGGTTCCGTACGAGCAGTACTTC
TRBV28,TRBJ1-5,-,-,CASSFPQGNNQPQHF,TGTGCCAGCAGTTTCCCCCAGGGAAACAATCAGCCCCAGCATTTT
TRBV5-1,TRBJ1-6,few,-,CASSLDRPRDLHF,TGCGCCAGCAGCTTGGACAGGCCCCGGGACCTCCACTTT
TRBV29-1,TRBJ2-1,many,TRBD2,CSVVVAGGYNEQFF,TGCAGCGTTGTCGTAGCGGGAGGGTACAATGAGCAGTTCTTC
TRBV4-2,TRBJ2-7,-,TRBD2,CASSQDRSGRGHEQYF,TGTGCCAGCAGCCAAGATCGGAGCGGGAGAGGCCACGAGCAGTACTTC
TRBV28,TRBJ1-5,-,-,CASSSAGSDQPQHF,TGTGCCAGCAGTTCCGCAGGGTCAGATCAGCCCCAGCATTTT
TRBV20-1,TRBJ2-2,few,-,CSARRDPAGELFF,TGCAGTGCTAGAAGGGACCCGGCCGGGGAGCTGTTTTTT
TRBV20-1,TRBJ2-2,-,-,CSAEGATGELFF,TGCAGTGCTGAGGGTGCCACCGGGGAGCTGTTTTTT
TRBV27,TRBJ2-1,-,TRBD1,CASRRGRQRINNEQFF,TGTGCCAGCAGGAGGGGGCGGCAACGAATTAACAATGAGCAGTTCTTC
TRBV12-3/TRBV12-4,TRBJ2-2,-,TRBD1,CASSLGGQGRTGELFF,TGTGCCAGCAGCTTAGGGGGACAGGGAAGAACCGGGGAGCTGTTTTTT